This TCR beta chain was identified during a study of blood T cell repertoires in COVID-19. Overall study: Both acute and convalescent COVID-19 samples were obtained from the United States, Italy and Spain. From T cells, B-cell-depleted T cells, or PBMCs came the material, which was cDNA or gDNA.

Original data processing: Cell counts per sample came from amplifying reference gene primers. The data were produced by immunoSEQ multiplex PCR, yet TCRdb's version contains in-frame clones alone and is incomplete. The V and J calls and clone size are taken from that table; D and trimming were inferred from the DNA. The data contain hundreds of thousands of clones, 89% of them seen just once; the ten biggest clones take up around 12%. The V gene end was trimmed by 1 base and the J gene end by 2 bases; junction bases not matched to a gene: 3. This CDR3 has 16 residues. CDR1 is LGHNA, CDR2 YNFKEQ, per germline.

Sequencing used peripheral blood. This clonotype was obtained from a woman aged 60 to 75 with acute or convalescent COVID-19. The chain employs TRBV4-2 and TRBJ2-4, with 9 positions matching TRBD1. The CDR3 sequence is CASSQGGQGPKNIQYF. The CDR3 DNA is TGTGCCAGCAGCCAAGGAGGACAGGGGCCCAAAAACATTCAGTACTTC.